The 22 T cell receptor beta chains below come from one sample, sequenced in a study of blood T cell repertoires in COVID-19. TCRdb's table, derived via immunoSEQ multiplex PCR, lists solely in-frame clones and lacks some. The repertoire has nearly 400,000 clones, roughly 91% of them found once; the top ten carry 1.7%. Source material: PBMCs or T cells enriched from blood (not recorded which). These receptor sequences come from a woman aged 25 to 45 who had recovered from COVID-19.

This clone appeared once. The rearrangement joins TRBV28 to TRBJ2-5, with TRBD2 matching over 12 bases. Losses at the gene ends were 4 bases for V and 3 bases for J; bases not matched to a gene: 3. In germline, CDR1 is MDHEN, CDR2 SYDVKM. The CDR3 length is 15 residues. CDR3 bases: TGTGCCAGCAGTTCACTAGCGGGAGGTGAAGAGACCCAGTACTTC. It translates to CASSSLAGGEETQYF.

This clone was counted a single time. The rearrangement uses TRBV11-2 and TRBJ2-7, with a tentative D call TRBD2 (6 bases). The CDR3 has 12 amino acids. V was cut by 1 base and J by 11 bases, with 12 bases left in between. From germline, CDR1 is SGHAT and CDR2 FQNNGV. This CDR3 is CASSLVHGEEYF. In nucleotides, the CDR3 is TGTGCCAGCAGCTTAGTTCACGGGGAGGAGTACTTC. Variable domain in full (rest from reference TRBV11-2 and TRBJ2-7): EAGVAQSPRYKIIEKRQSVAFWCNPISGHATLYWYQQILGQGPKLLIQFQNNGVVDDSQLPKDRFSAERLKGVDSTLKIQPAKLEDSAVYLCASSLVHGEEYFGPGTRLTVT.

The chain employs TRBV10-3 and TRBJ2-1; D remains ambiguous. The CDR3 is 12 amino acids. Trimming left V 8 bases short and J 0 bases short, with 5 bases between. Germline lookup yields CDR1 ENHRY and CDR2 SYGVKD. The CDR3 spells CAILRSYNEQFF. The CDR3 region has the DNA TGTGCCATCCTTCGCTCCTACAATGAGCAGTTCTTC.

This chain links TRBV3-1 (or the pseudogene TRBV3-2) with TRBJ2-2; 10 positions agree with TRBD2. The V gene's germline CDR1 is LGHDT and CDR2 YNNKEL (reference sequence). CDR3 length: 15 residues. V gave up 4 bases and J gave up 1 base; unmatched junction bases: 0. Here the CDR3 DNA reads TGTGCCAGCAGCCCTAGCGGGAGGAACACCGGGGAGCTGTTTTTT. It is translated as CASSPSGRNTGELFF.

The chain combines TRBV6-5 with TRBJ1-2, with D possibly matching TRBD1 (6 bases). This CDR3 has 14 residues. Germline loops: CDR1 MNHEY, CDR2 SVGAGI. V dropped 6 bases and J dropped 0 bases, with 11 bases sitting between them. The CDR3 protein is CASRSRGSNYGYTF. The CDR3 DNA reads TGTGCCAGCAGGTCGAGGGGGTCTAACTATGGCTACACCTTC.

V and J are TRBV7-9 and TRBJ1-6, with D unclear. V gave up 1 base and J gave up 8 bases, with 6 bases separating them. Germline CDR1 reads SEHNR; CDR2 reads FQNEAQ (reference sequence). This CDR3 is built from 13 residues. The CDR3 is CASSLDGHSPLHF. The CDR3 coding sequence is TGTGCCAGCAGCTTAGATGGCCATTCACCCCTCCACTTT. Complete variable domain (other parts from reference TRBV7-9 and TRBJ1-6): DTGVSQNPRHKITKRGQNVTFRCDPISEHNRLYWYRQTLGQGPEFLTYFQNEAQLEKSRLLSDRFSAERPKGSFSTLEIQRTEQGDSAMYLCASSLDGHSPLHFGNGTRLTVT.

This chain uses TRBV5-1 with TRBJ1-1; TRBD1 agrees at 8 bases. This CDR3 comprises 17 residues. CDR1 and CDR2 (germline): SGHRS, YFSETQ. With 0 bases clipped from V and 4 bases from J, the junction kept 11 bases outside the gene matches. DNA of the CDR3: TGCGCCAGCAGCTTGGGCCAGGGGGCCTTGTTTGGCACTGAAGCTTTCTTT. The encoded protein is CASSLGQGALFGTEAFF. Based on the CDR3 plus reference TRBV5-1 and TRBJ1-1, the full variable domain is KAGVTQTPRYLIKTRGQQVTLSCSPISGHRSVSWYQQTPGQGLQFLFEYFSETQRNKGNFPGRFSGRQFSNSRSEMNVSTLELGDSALYLCASSLGQGALFGTEAFFGQGTRLTVV.

The CDR3 DNA sequence: TGTGCCAGCACAGGATGGAAAGATGGCTACACCTTC. Amino acid sequence: CASTGWKDGYTF. The chain combines TRBV6-5 with TRBJ1-2; D is unclear. The CDR3 covers 12 residues. Germline CDR1 reads MNHEY; CDR2 reads SVGAGI. Trimming stripped 7 bases from V and 6 bases from J, with 12 bases between.

The V and J genes are TRBV30 and TRBJ2-2; maybe TRBD1 (6 bases). In germline, CDR1 is GTSNPN, CDR2 SVGIG (reference sequence). The ends were cut back, 1 base at V and 5 bases at J, with 11 bases in the middle. CDR3 size: 14 residues. The CDR3 sequence: CAWSGGRGTGELFF. CDR3 in DNA: TGTGCCTGGAGTGGGGGCAGGGGAACCGGGGAGCTGTTTTTT.

The chain uses TRBV5-4 and TRBJ2-1; D call uncertain. Per the germline V gene, CDR1 is SGHNT and CDR2 is YYREEE (reference sequence). Trimming removed 4 bases from V and 0 bases from J, with 14 bases in between. There are 16 residues in the CDR3. CDR3 amino acids: CASSPAQQSSYNEQFF. DNA of the CDR3: TGTGCCAGCAGCCCGGCACAGCAAAGCTCCTACAATGAGCAGTTCTTC.

The rearrangement joins TRBV5-4 to TRBJ1-2; D unresolved. CDR1 and CDR2 from the germline V gene are SGHNT and YYREEE (reference sequence). With 0 bases removed from V and 7 bases from J, the gap between germline ends came to 10 bases. CDR3 length equals 13 residues. Here the CDR3 DNA reads TGTGCCAGCAGCTTGGAACGGGTGCGTGGCTACACCTTC. It encodes CASSLERVRGYTF.

The CDR3 spells CASSSSPRQGSVYGYTF. DNA of the CDR3: TGTGCCAGCAGCTCCAGTCCCCGACAGGGATCAGTCTATGGCTACACCTTC. The V call is TRBV7-2, the J call TRBJ1-2; TRBD1 matches at 7 bases. The length of the CDR3 is 17 residues. The V gene end was trimmed by 4 bases and the J gene end by 4 bases; junction bases not matched to a gene: 15. Looked up from germline, CDR1 is SGHTA and CDR2 is FQGNSA.

With regard to this clone: In the same sample, other DNA sequences code for this CDR3. Here the CDR3 DNA reads TGTGCCAGCAGCTCCGACAGGAACACTGAAGCTTTCTTT. As protein: CASSSDRNTEAFF. The chain has TRBV7-3 and TRBJ1-1, with TRBD1 as a possible D gene (5 bases). CDR3 size: 13 residues. Germline V gene data show CDR1 as SGHTA and CDR2 as FQGTGA. V lost 4 bases and J 1 base, leaving 7 bases between the germline ends. Full variable domain (missing parts from reference TRBV7-3 and TRBJ1-1): GAGVSQTPSNKVTEKGKYVELRCDPISGHTALYWYRQSLGQGPEFLIYFQGTGAADDSGLPNDRFFAVRPEGSVSTLKIQRTERGDSAVYLCASSSDRNTEAFFGQGTRLTVV.

The rearrangement links TRBV6-5 to TRBJ2-7; 11 bases are shared with TRBD1. Germline values: CDR1 MNHEY, CDR2 SVGAGI. Trimming removed 6 bases from V and 7 bases from J; junction bases left unmatched: 8. The CDR3 totals 14 residues. The CDR3 bases are TGTGCCAGCAGCGATACCGGGACAGGGGGGGAGCAGTACTTC. Its translation is CASSDTGTGGEQYF.

The rearrangement uses TRBV6-4 and TRBJ2-1; the match to TRBD2 covers 10 bases. The germline V gene encodes CDR1 MRHNA and CDR2 SNTAGT. This CDR3 is built from 15 residues. V lost 3 bases and J lost 3; bases outside the gene matches: 2. The CDR3 is CASSEGTSDYNEQFF. The CDR3 nucleotides read TGTGCCAGCAGTGAGGGGACTAGCGACTACAATGAGCAGTTCTTC.

The rearrangement links TRBV7-6 to TRBJ2-1; 7 bases fit TRBD1. Germline V gives CDR1 SGHVS, CDR2 FNYEAQ. After removal of 3 bases from V and 2 bases from J, the junction contained 1 base not matched to a gene. The CDR3 is 14 amino acids. The CDR3 DNA follows: TGTGCCAGCAGCTTTACAGGGGCCTACAATGAGCAGTTCTTC. Its translation is CASSFTGAYNEQFF.

The V call is TRBV6-5, the J call TRBJ1-2, with 9 positions matching TRBD1. The CDR3 extends over 15 amino acids. Germline assignment: CDR1 MNHEY and CDR2 SVGAGI. V was pared by 4 bases and J by 5 bases, with 8 bases of the junction left unmatched. In nucleotides, the CDR3 is TGTGCCAGCAGTTCCAGAAGCGGGACAGGGTATGGCTACACCTTC. Translated: CASSSRSGTGYGYTF.

The chain employs TRBV5-1 and TRBJ1-6, with 7 bases fitting TRBD1. J lost 8 bases, V lost 4 bases, and 9 bases had no gene match. The CDR3 extends over 15 amino acids. Germline V lookup: CDR1 SGHRS, CDR2 YFSETQ. The CDR3 coding sequence is TGCGCCAGCAGCCTTGGACAGGTGGGTTATTCACCCCTCCACTTT. This gives the protein CASSLGQVGYSPLHF.

The chain is built from TRBV10-1 and TRBJ2-5; 10 positions match TRBD1. This CDR3 contains 16 residues. The V gene end was trimmed by 3 bases and the J gene end by 0 bases; junction bases not matched to a gene: 4. Germline CDR1 is WNHNN and CDR2 is SYGVQD (reference sequence). Written as DNA, the CDR3 is TGCGCCAGCAGTGATATGGGACAGGGGAACCAAGAGACCCAGTACTTC. The encoded protein is CASSDMGQGNQETQYF.

The V call is TRBV2, the J call TRBJ2-7; 10 bases are shared with TRBD1. Germline CDR1 reads SNHLY; CDR2 reads FYNNEI. The CDR3 is 16 amino acids. J gave up 3 bases and V 4 bases, and 9 bases lay outside the gene matches. Here the CDR3 reads CASSASSGQGVYEQYF. Written as DNA, the CDR3 is TGTGCCAGCAGTGCCTCTTCCGGACAGGGGGTCTACGAGCAGTACTTC.

This chain connects TRBV11-2 to TRBJ2-5; 10 positions match TRBD2. The trim removed 6 bases at V and 5 bases at J, leaving 9 bases unmatched. Germline CDR1 SGHAT, CDR2 FQNNGV. CDR3 length: 15 amino acids. The CDR3 region is CASRARTSGGETQYF. The CDR3 DNA reads TGTGCCAGCAGAGCGCGGACTAGCGGTGGGGAGACCCAGTACTTC. Filled out from reference TRBV11-2 and TRBJ2-5, the complete variable domain reads EAGVAQSPRYKIIEKRQSVAFWCNPISGHATLYWYQQILGQGPKLLIQFQNNGVVDDSQLPKDRFSAERLKGVDSTLKIQPAKLEDSAVYLCASRARTSGGETQYFGPGTRLLVL.

Here the CDR3 reads CASSLGDRGNEKLFF. The CDR3 DNA reads TGTGCCAGCAGCTTAGGTGACAGGGGGAATGAAAAACTGTTTTTT. The chain employs TRBV11-2 and TRBJ1-4; TRBD1 aligns across 9 bases. V shed 1 base, J shed 5 bases, and the junction held 2 bases outside the gene matches. CDR3 length: 15 residues. Germline values: CDR1 SGHAT, CDR2 FQNNGV.